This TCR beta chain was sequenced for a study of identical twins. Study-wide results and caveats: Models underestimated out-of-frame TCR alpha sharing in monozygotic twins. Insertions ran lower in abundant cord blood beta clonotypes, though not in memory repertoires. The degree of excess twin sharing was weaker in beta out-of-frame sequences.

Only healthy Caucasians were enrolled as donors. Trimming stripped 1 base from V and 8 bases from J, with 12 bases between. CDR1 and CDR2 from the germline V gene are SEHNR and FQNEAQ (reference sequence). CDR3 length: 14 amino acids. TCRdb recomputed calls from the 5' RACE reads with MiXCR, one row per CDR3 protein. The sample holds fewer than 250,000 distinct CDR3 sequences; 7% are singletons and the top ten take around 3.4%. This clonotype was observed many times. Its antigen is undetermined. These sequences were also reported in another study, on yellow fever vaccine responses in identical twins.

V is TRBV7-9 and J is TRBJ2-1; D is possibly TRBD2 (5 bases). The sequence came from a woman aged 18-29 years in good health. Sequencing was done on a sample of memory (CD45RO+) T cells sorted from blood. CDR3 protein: CASSLEAGVHEQFF. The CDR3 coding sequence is TGTGCCAGCAGCTTAGAGGCGGGTGTGCATGAGCAGTTCTTC.